These 26 T cell receptor beta chains originate from one sample sequenced in a study of T cells in tuberculosis. This sample's time point: new active TB diagnosis, blood taken before or within 7 days of starting treatment. Method: immunoSEQ multiplex PCR; TCRdb's copy keeps in-frame clones and lacks some. The table has about 50,000 clones, around 96% seen once. Here the sequenced sample was PBMCs, taken at tuberculosis diagnosis. These receptors all come from an adult with tuberculosis.

This clone was detected only a few times. This chain links TRBV7-9 with TRBJ1-2; TRBD1 matches at 9 bases. The trim removed 5 bases at V and 2 bases at J, leaving 6 bases unmatched. The CDR3 length is 15 residues. Germline CDR1 reads SEHNR; CDR2 reads FQNEAQ (reference sequence). As DNA, the CDR3 is TGTGCCAGCAGCCCCCGGGACAGGGTGAACTATGGCTACACCTTC. Translated, it gives CASSPRDRVNYGYTF. Drawing the rest from reference TRBV7-9 and TRBJ1-2, the complete variable domain is DTGVSQNPRHKITKRGQNVTFRCDPISEHNRLYWYRQTLGQGPEFLTYFQNEAQLEKSRLLSDRFSAERPKGSFSTLEIQRTEQGDSAMYLCASSPRDRVNYGYTFGSGTRLTVV.

The chain has TRBV18 and TRBJ2-1, with TRBD1 matching over 8 bases. This CDR3 spans 18 amino acids. V dropped 6 bases and J dropped 4; count of bases not matched to a gene: 17. Germline assignment: CDR1 KGHSH and CDR2 LQKENI. The CDR3, as DNA: TGTGCCAGCTCTCTCTCCTTAGGACAGGGAGGCGTATACAATGAGCAGTTCTTC. Translation: CASSLSLGQGGVYNEQFF.

CDR3 sequence (DNA): TGTGCCAGCAGCTTTTTAGCTAAGAACACCGGGGAGCTGTTTTTT. Encoded protein: CASSFLAKNTGELFF. The genes are TRBV13 and TRBJ2-2, with D unresolved. V was clipped by 3 bases and J by 1 base, with 9 bases between them. The CDR3 totals 15 residues. The V gene's germline CDR1 is PRHDT and CDR2 FYEKMQ (reference sequence).

The J gene is TRBJ2-4, the V gene TRBV28; 8 bases match TRBD2. The CDR3 consists of 16 residues. CDR1 is MDHEN and CDR2 is SYDVKM in the germline V gene. The V and J ends lost 4 bases and 1 base, in that order; junction bases with no gene match: 6. The CDR3 DNA sequence: TGTGCCAGCAGTTCGAGCGGGAGTTCGGCCAAAAACATTCAGTACTTC. Translating gives CASSSSGSSAKNIQYF.

The chain recombines TRBV12-5 with TRBJ2-1; tentative D call: TRBD2 (6 bases). The V gene lost 5 bases and the J gene lost 5 bases, with 7 bases spanning the gap. CDR1 and CDR2 from the germline V gene are LGHNT and FRNRAP. CDR3 length: 12 residues. The CDR3 loop is CASGTGDNEQFF. CDR3 nucleotide sequence: TGTGCTAGTGGTACGGGGGACAATGAGCAGTTCTTC.

J is TRBJ1-4 and V is TRBV5-8; 7 bases align to TRBD1. The trim removed 0 bases at V and 0 bases at J, leaving 2 bases unmatched. Germline V CDR1 and CDR2: SGHTS, YDEGEE. CDR3 length: 16 amino acids. The CDR3 is CASSLGQGPTNEKLFF. The CDR3 DNA reads TGTGCCAGCAGCTTGGGACAGGGCCCAACTAATGAAAAACTGTTTTTT. The full variable domain, its missing parts supplied by reference TRBV5-8 and TRBJ1-4, is EAGVTQSPTHLIKTRGQQATLRCSPISGHTSVYWYQQALGLGLQFLLWYDEGEERNRGNFPPRFSGRQFPNYSSELNVNALELEDSALYLCASSLGQGPTNEKLFFGSGTQLSVL.

The genes are TRBV27 and TRBJ1-5, with no clear D. Germline loops: CDR1 MNHEY, CDR2 SMNVEV (reference sequence). V gave up 6 bases and J gave up 0 bases, with 12 bases separating them. The CDR3 consists of 15 residues. The CDR3 DNA is TGTGCCAGCAGAACGACACTAGCTAGCAATCAGCCCCAGCATTTT. It encodes CASRTTLASNQPQHF.

This clone was seen just once. This chain uses TRBV7-2 with TRBJ2-1; no firm D call. Trimming took off 3 bases at V and 9 bases at J, with 18 bases between the two ends. There are 15 residues in the CDR3. Germline V lookup: CDR1 SGHTA, CDR2 FQGNSA. CDR3 DNA sequence: TGTGCCAGCAGCTTGGGCCACCCGATTTCTCGTGAGCAGTTCTTC. Protein: CASSLGHPISREQFF.

The chain has TRBV19 and TRBJ2-1; TRBD1 matches 10 bases. Germline CDR1 reads LNHDA; CDR2 reads SQIVND (reference sequence). This CDR3 is 13 amino acids long. V lost 9 bases and J lost 4; bases outside the gene matches: 3. The CDR3 nucleotides read TGTGCCAGCGGGACAGGGGTTTACAATGAGCAGTTCTTC. Translating gives CASGTGVYNEQFF.

V is TRBV5-1 and J is TRBJ1-4, with D perhaps TRBD1 (6 bases). Trimming removed 3 bases at V and 7 bases at J, with 19 bases between. Germline V CDR1 and CDR2: SGHRS, YFSETQ. The CDR3 consists of 16 residues. CDR3 sequence: CASSSRDTGGGEKLFF. CDR3 nucleotide sequence: TGCGCCAGCAGCTCCCGGGACACCGGGGGGGGTGAAAAACTGTTTTTT.

This clone was observed once. The chain carries TRBV4-2 and TRBJ2-7; D is perhaps TRBD2 (5 bases). The germline V and J ends were trimmed by 4 bases and 3 bases, with 16 bases remaining between them. Germline lookup yields CDR1 LGHNA and CDR2 YNFKEQ. CDR3 length: 15 residues. The CDR3 DNA reads as TGTGCCAGCAGCCCCCGTGTTCGGAGCGGCTACGAGCAGTACTTC. This gives the protein CASSPRVRSGYEQYF.

The chain is built from TRBV9 and TRBJ2-5; D is perhaps TRBD1 (6 bases). V lost 4 bases and J 2 bases, leaving 15 bases between the germline ends. The CDR3 is 15 amino acids. Looked up from germline, CDR1 is SGDLS and CDR2 is YYNGEE. CDR3 nucleotide sequence: TGTGCCAGCAGCCCCCGCCGGGACATACAAGAGACCCAGTACTTC. This codes for CASSPRRDIQETQYF.

V gene TRBV27 combines with J gene TRBJ2-1; 16 nucleotides agree with TRBD2. In germline, CDR1 is MNHEY, CDR2 SMNVEV (reference sequence). The CDR3 has 20 amino acids. V was pared by 5 bases and J by 6 bases, with 16 bases of the junction left unmatched. This chain's CDR3 is CASSQFFSGLAGGVGNEQFF. CDR3 sequence (DNA): TGTGCCAGCAGTCAATTTTTTTCGGGACTAGCGGGAGGGGTAGGCAATGAGCAGTTCTTC.

The CDR3 bases are TGTGCCAGCACCCGCACGCGACAGGGGGCCTACAATGAGCAGTTCTTC. This codes for CASTRTRQGAYNEQFF. The chain joins TRBV7-8 to TRBJ2-1; 9 bases agree with TRBD1. Germline lookup yields CDR1 SGHVS and CDR2 FQNEAQ. The CDR3 is 16 amino acids. J was trimmed by 2 bases and V by 7 bases; bases with no gene match: 9.

This chain's CDR3 is CASSQDGDEQYF. DNA for the CDR3: TGCGCCAGCAGCCAAGATGGAGACGAGCAGTACTTC. This chain connects TRBV4-1 to TRBJ2-7; no clear D gene. Germline assignment: CDR1 MGHRA and CDR2 YSYEKL. The CDR3 runs 12 residues. The V gene lost 0 bases and the J gene lost 5 bases, with 5 bases spanning the gap.

The V gene is TRBV28, the J gene TRBJ2-1; D might be TRBD2 (6 bases). Germline-derived CDR1 and CDR2 are MDHEN and SYDVKM. V lost 5 bases, J lost 0 bases, and 11 bases lay in between. This CDR3 has 15 residues. CDR3 amino acids: CASSPGLLSYNEQFF. The CDR3 DNA sequence: TGTGCCAGCAGTCCGGGACTCCTCTCCTACAATGAGCAGTTCTTC. The full variable domain, in which reference TRBV28 and TRBJ2-1 provide the parts outside the CDR3, is DVKVTQSSRYLVKRTGEKVFLECVQDMDHENMFWYRQDPGLGLRLIYFSYDVKMKEKGDIPEGYSVSREKKERFSLILESASTNQTSMYLCASSPGLLSYNEQFFGPGTRLTVL.

The chain employs TRBV7-2 and TRBJ2-3; a weak D match, TRBD1 (6 bases). Trimming took off 0 bases at V and 6 bases at J, with 16 bases between the two ends. Per the germline V gene, CDR1 is SGHTA and CDR2 is FQGNSA. The CDR3 runs 16 residues. CDR3 protein: CASSLAPDRPSDTQYF. As DNA, the CDR3 is TGTGCCAGCAGCTTAGCGCCCGACAGGCCCTCCGATACGCAGTATTTT.

V is TRBV19 and J is TRBJ1-5; 8 positions agree with TRBD1. This CDR3 has 14 residues. Germline V gene data show CDR1 as LNHDA and CDR2 as SQIVND (reference sequence). V gave up 7 bases and J gave up 7 bases; unmatched junction bases: 9. This chain's CDR3 is CASKDREGFQPQHF. The CDR3 DNA follows: TGTGCCAGTAAGGACAGGGAAGGGTTCCAGCCCCAGCATTTT. Filled out from reference TRBV19 and TRBJ1-5, the complete variable domain reads DGGITQSPKYLFRKEGQNVTLSCEQNLNHDAMYWYRQDPGQGLRLIYYSQIVNDFQKGDIAEGYSVSREKKESFPLTVTSAQKNPTAFYLCASKDREGFQPQHFGDGTRLSIL.

This chain joins TRBV19 and TRBJ2-3; 14 bases agree with TRBD2. The V gene end was trimmed by 4 bases and the J gene end by 4 bases; junction bases not matched to a gene: 4. CDR3 length equals 16 residues. Germline CDR1 is LNHDA and CDR2 is SQIVND (reference sequence). The chain's CDR3 is CASSTPGLAGADTQYF. The CDR3 DNA sequence: TGTGCCAGTAGTACACCGGGACTAGCGGGAGCAGATACGCAGTATTTT.

The chain combines TRBV6-5 with TRBJ2-4; 8 bases line up with TRBD2. The germline gives CDR1 MNHEY, CDR2 SVGAGI. V shed 9 bases and J 0 bases; nucleotides not matched to a gene: 1. CDR3 size: 13 residues. CDR3 nucleotide sequence: TGTGCCAGTCGGGGGGGAGCCAAAAACATTCAGTACTTC. Translation gives CASRGGAKNIQYF.

The chain carries TRBV7-2 and TRBJ2-5, with a weak D call TRBD2 (6 bases). Trimming took off 0 bases at V and 5 bases at J, with 13 bases between the two ends. Germline loops: CDR1 SGHTA, CDR2 FQGNSA. The CDR3 covers 15 residues. CDR3 bases: TGTGCCAGCAGCTTAGCCGGGACTCCCACGGAGACCCAGTACTTC. Protein sequence: CASSLAGTPTETQYF.

This clone came up once. This chain links TRBV7-2 with TRBJ2-3, with D possibly TRBD1 on 6 matching bases. This CDR3 region has 13 residues. Trimming pared 1 base from V and 7 bases from J, leaving 9 bases between. Germline values: CDR1 SGHTA, CDR2 FQGNSA. The CDR3 DNA reads TGTGCCAGCAGCTTAGGGGGGCCTTATACGCAGTATTTT. Protein product: CASSLGGPYTQYF.

The V and J genes are TRBV28 and TRBJ2-5; D is possibly TRBD2 (6 bases). V lost 7 bases and J 2 bases, leaving 20 bases between the germline ends. The CDR3 covers 16 residues. CDR1 and CDR2 (germline): MDHEN, SYDVKM. CDR3 loop: CASTRDSIRAQETQYF. The DNA for the CDR3 is TGTGCCAGCACCCGGGACTCAATTAGGGCACAAGAGACCCAGTACTTC.

This chain joins TRBV2 and TRBJ1-2, with TRBD1 matching over 10 bases. V gave up 4 bases and J gave up 5 bases; unmatched junction bases: 7. The germline gives CDR1 SNHLY, CDR2 FYNNEI. The length of the CDR3 is 15 residues. The CDR3, as DNA: TGTGCCAGCAGTGGGGGACAGGGGCCCGGGTATGGCTACACCTTC. Protein sequence: CASSGGQGPGYGYTF.

V and J are TRBV19 and TRBJ1-5; TRBD1 matches at 7 bases. Trimming cost V 11 bases and J 3 bases; bases outside gene matches: 16. The CDR3 consists of 16 residues. Germline V gene data show CDR1 as LNHDA and CDR2 as SQIVND (reference sequence). CDR3 sequence (DNA): TGTGCCTGCCGAGCGAGGACAGGACTATACAATCAGCCCCAGCATTTT. Its protein product is CACRARTGLYNQPQHF. The full variable domain, its missing parts supplied by reference TRBV19 and TRBJ1-5, is DGGITQSPKYLFRKEGQNVTLSCEQNLNHDAMYWYRQDPGQGLRLIYYSQIVNDFQKGDIAEGYSVSREKKESFPLTVTSAQKNPTAFYLCACRARTGLYNQPQHFGDGTRLSIL.

This sequence joins TRBV27 and TRBJ1-1; a possible D gene is TRBD1 (5 bases). CDR3 size: 15 residues. Between the trimmed V and J ends, which lost 5 bases and 5 bases, there was a span of 18 bases. Germline V gene lookup returns CDR1 MNHEY and CDR2 SMNVEV (reference sequence). CDR3 amino acids: CASSPQGFEETEAFF. The DNA of the CDR3 is TGTGCCAGCAGTCCCCAGGGATTTGAGGAGACTGAAGCTTTCTTT.